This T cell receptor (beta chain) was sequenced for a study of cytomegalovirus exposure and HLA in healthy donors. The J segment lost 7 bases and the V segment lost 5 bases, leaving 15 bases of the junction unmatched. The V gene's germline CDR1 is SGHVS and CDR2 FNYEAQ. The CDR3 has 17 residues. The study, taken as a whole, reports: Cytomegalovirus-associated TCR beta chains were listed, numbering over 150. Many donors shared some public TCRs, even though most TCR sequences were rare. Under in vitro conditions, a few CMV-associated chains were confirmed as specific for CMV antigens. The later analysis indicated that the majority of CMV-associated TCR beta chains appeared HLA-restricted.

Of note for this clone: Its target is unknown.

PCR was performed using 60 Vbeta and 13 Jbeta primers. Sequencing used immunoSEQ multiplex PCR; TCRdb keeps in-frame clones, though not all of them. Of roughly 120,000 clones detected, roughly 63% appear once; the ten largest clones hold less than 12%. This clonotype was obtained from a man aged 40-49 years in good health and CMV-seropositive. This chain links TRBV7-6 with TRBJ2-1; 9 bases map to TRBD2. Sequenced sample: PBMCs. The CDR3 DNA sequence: TGTGCCAGCAGCCCAAGCCTTAGCGGGAGAATCGGTAATGAGCAGTTCTTC. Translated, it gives CASSPSLSGRIGNEQFF. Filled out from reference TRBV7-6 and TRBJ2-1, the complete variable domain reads GAGVSQSPRYKVTKRGQDVALRCDPISGHVSLYWYRQALGQGPEFLTYFNYEAQQDKSGLPNDRFSAERPEGSISTLTIQRTEQRDSAMYRCASSPSLSGRIGNEQFFGPGTRLTVL.